Each of the 10 T cell receptor beta chains below was sequenced from the same sample in a study of T cell responses to AZD1222 COVID-19 vaccine. The assay was immunoSEQ multiplex PCR, and TCRdb's table has in-frame clones only and misses some. The table shows some 90,000 clones, with around 91% occurring only once. Specimen: peripheral blood, collected on day 0 of MenACWY control vaccination. These TCRs come from an adult in good health.

This chain joins TRBV6-4 and TRBJ1-4, with D unresolved. Per germline, CDR1 MRHNA and CDR2 SNTAGT. The CDR3 covers 15 residues. V shed 6 bases and J shed 7 bases, with 18 bases lying between them. The CDR3 loop reads CASSPNGVQGEKLFF. The CDR3 bases are TGTGCCAGCAGCCCAAACGGGGTCCAAGGTGAAAAACTGTTTTTT.

The V gene is TRBV29-1, the J gene TRBJ1-4, with D tentatively TRBD1 (5 bases). CDR3 length: 13 amino acids. V was trimmed by 4 bases and J by 13 bases, leaving 19 bases between them. The germline V gene has CDR1 SQVTM and CDR2 ANQGSEA. The CDR3 protein is CSVVWLDNNSLFF. The CDR3 DNA sequence: TGCAGCGTTGTGTGGTTGGACAATAACTCACTGTTTTTT.

The chain combines TRBV2 with TRBJ1-3; tentatively, D is TRBD1 (6 bases). Germline V lookup: CDR1 SNHLY, CDR2 FYNNEI. V was cut by 5 bases and J by 0 bases, with 11 bases left in between. The CDR3 is made up of 15 amino acids. The CDR3 nucleotides read TGTGCCAGCAGTCGCGGGGGCGGCTCTGGAAACACCATATATTTT. Amino acids: CASSRGGGSGNTIYF.

This rearrangement joins TRBV6-6 to TRBJ2-7; TRBD1 matches at 9 bases. The CDR3 is 18 residues long. With 5 bases clipped from V and 3 bases from J, the junction kept 17 bases outside the gene matches. Germline CDR1 reads MNHNY; CDR2 reads SVGAGI (reference sequence). The CDR3: CASSPIGQGFSHRYEQYF. The CDR3 bases are TGTGCCAGCAGTCCTATAGGACAGGGGTTCTCCCATCGCTACGAGCAGTACTTC.

The chain is built from TRBV19 and TRBJ1-4; D unresolved. V was trimmed by 1 base and J by 3 bases, leaving 9 bases between them. In germline, CDR1 is LNHDA, CDR2 SQIVND (reference sequence). There are 15 residues in the CDR3. The CDR3 reads CASSIVGDPNEKLFF. CDR3 DNA sequence: TGTGCCAGTAGTATAGTAGGAGATCCTAATGAAAAACTGTTTTTT.

Only a few counts were recorded for this clone. The chain combines TRBV18 with TRBJ1-6; the D is unclear. Trimming shortened V by 6 bases and J by 0 bases, and 15 bases separated the two germline ends. There are 17 residues in the CDR3. CDR1 is KGHSH and CDR2 is LQKENI in the germline V gene. The CDR3 DNA follows: TGTGCCAGCTCCTTGAGCCAGCAACACTCCTATAATTCACCCCTCCACTTT. It yields the protein CASSLSQQHSYNSPLHF.

The gene calls are TRBV3-1 (or the pseudogene TRBV3-2) and TRBJ2-7; 8 positions agree with TRBD1. The germline CDR1 and CDR2 sequences are LGHDT and YNNKEL (reference sequence). This CDR3 spans 15 amino acids. The V and J ends lost 3 bases and 4 bases, in that order; junction bases with no gene match: 8. In DNA, the CDR3 is TGTGCCAGCAGCCAGAACAGGGGGTTCCATTACGAGCAGTACTTC. The encoded protein is CASSQNRGFHYEQYF.

The chain joins TRBV28 to TRBJ1-6, with 7 bases fitting TRBD1. V lost 6 bases to trimming and J lost 2 bases; unmatched junction nucleotides: 4. The germline CDR1 and CDR2 sequences are MDHEN and SYDVKM. This CDR3 has 15 residues. The CDR3 DNA is TGTGCCAGCAGACCCGACAGGGCCTATAATTCACCCCTCCACTTT. The encoded protein is CASRPDRAYNSPLHF.

The genes are TRBV4-3 and TRBJ1-2; TRBD1 agrees at 8 bases. After removal of 1 base from V and 2 bases from J, the junction contained 6 bases not matched to a gene. The CDR3 contains 16 residues. The germline V gene encodes CDR1 LGHNA and CDR2 YSLEER. This CDR3 reads CASSQVTGQANYGYTF. CDR3 sequence (DNA): TGCGCCAGCAGCCAAGTAACGGGACAGGCGAACTATGGCTACACCTTC.

This clone has a single count. The chain links TRBV28 to TRBJ2-7; D possibly matches TRBD1 or TRBD2 (5 bases each). Deletions cut 6 bases from V and 0 bases from J, with 9 bases between. The CDR3 loop spans 13 amino acids. Germline V lookup: CDR1 MDHEN, CDR2 SYDVKM. The DNA for the CDR3 is TGTGCCAGCAGCCCGGGGCCCTCCTACGAGCAGTACTTC. This codes for CASSPGPSYEQYF.